The rows below give T cell receptor beta chains drawn from one sample of a study of T cell responses to AZD1222 COVID-19 vaccine. The data were produced by immunoSEQ multiplex PCR, yet TCRdb's version contains in-frame clones alone and is incomplete. The sample consists of about 110,000 clones, roughly 86% of them appearing once. Sequenced here: peripheral blood, sampled 28 days after the second AZD1222 dose. The receptors were gathered from an adult who received the AZD1222 COVID-19 vaccine. Each CDR3 is given with its conserved first and last residue. Each record gives: D gene, CDR3 length, clone size, V gene, J gene, CDR3 DNA, CDR3 protein. A D gene is named only where the DNA matches it firmly. For some rows the clone size is stated as once, few or many, or as a class when expanded; others skip it.

D gene: .
CDR3 length: 15
clone size: .
V gene: TRBV7-2
J gene: TRBJ2-7
CDR3 DNA: TGTGCCAGCAGCTTAGCTGGTACAGATATCTACGAGCAGTACTTC
CDR3 protein: CASSLAGTDIYEQYF

D gene: TRBD2
CDR3 length: 14
clone size: .
V gene: TRBV29-1
J gene: TRBJ2-3
CDR3 DNA: TGCAGCGCGGGGACTAGTGGGCGCACAGATACGCAGTATTTT
CDR3 protein: CSAGTSGRTDTQYF

D gene: TRBD2
CDR3 length: 17
clone size: .
V gene: TRBV4-3
J gene: TRBJ2-7
CDR3 DNA: TGCGCCAGCAGCCAAGTGCTAGCGGGGGCCCCCTCCTACGAGCAGTACTTC
CDR3 protein: CASSQVLAGAPSYEQYF

D gene: TRBD1
CDR3 length: 14
clone size: .
V gene: TRBV7-2
J gene: TRBJ1-5
CDR3 DNA: TGTGCCAGCAGCCGGACAGGGGCCAATCAGCCCCAGCATTTT
CDR3 protein: CASSRTGANQPQHF

D gene: .
CDR3 length: 13
clone size: once
V gene: TRBV4-2
J gene: TRBJ2-1
CDR3 DNA: TGTGCCAGCAGCCAAGATTTGGAGAATGAGCAGTTCTTC
CDR3 protein: CASSQDLENEQFF

D gene: .
CDR3 length: 17
clone size: .
V gene: TRBV9
J gene: TRBJ2-3
CDR3 DNA: TGTGCCAGCAGCGTGGACCTTGGGGGAGTTGGGACAGATACGCAGTATTTT
CDR3 protein: CASSVDLGGVGTDTQYF

D gene: TRBD1
CDR3 length: 14
clone size: .
V gene: TRBV7-3
J gene: TRBJ1-4
CDR3 DNA: TGTGCCAGCAGCCCGACAGGGAGGGATGAAAAACTGTTTTTT
CDR3 protein: CASSPTGRDEKLFF

D gene: .
CDR3 length: 12
clone size: .
V gene: TRBV30
J gene: TRBJ2-2
CDR3 DNA: TGTGCCTGGAGTTACACCCCCGGGGAGCTGTTTTTT
CDR3 protein: CAWSYTPGELFF

D gene: .
CDR3 length: 14
clone size: .
V gene: TRBV11-2
J gene: TRBJ2-7
CDR3 DNA: TGTGCCAGCAGCTTAGGAGCGAGTCCCTACGAGCAGTACTTC
CDR3 protein: CASSLGASPYEQYF

D gene: .
CDR3 length: 16
clone size: .
V gene: TRBV15
J gene: TRBJ2-5
CDR3 DNA: TGTGCCACCAGCGGCATAACTAGGGGGGGTTTGGAGACCCAGTACTTC
CDR3 protein: CATSGITRGGLETQYF

D gene: TRBD1
CDR3 length: 13
clone size: .
V gene: TRBV29-1
J gene: TRBJ1-1
CDR3 DNA: TGCAGCGCAGGGACAGGGTCAAACACTGAAGCTTTCTTT
CDR3 protein: CSAGTGSNTEAFF

D gene: .
CDR3 length: 13
clone size: .
V gene: TRBV5-1
J gene: TRBJ1-2
CDR3 DNA: TGCGCCAGCAGCTTGGATGGGTTCCCGGGCTACACCTTC
CDR3 protein: CASSLDGFPGYTF

D gene: .
CDR3 length: 13
clone size: .
V gene: TRBV5-4
J gene: TRBJ2-5
CDR3 DNA: TGTGCCAGCAGGGACATAGTACAAGAGACCCAGTACTTC
CDR3 protein: CASRDIVQETQYF

D gene: TRBD1
CDR3 length: 15
clone size: .
V gene: TRBV15
J gene: TRBJ1-5
CDR3 DNA: TGTGCCACCAGCTCCAACAGGGGTTGGAATCAGCCCCAGCATTTT
CDR3 protein: CATSSNRGWNQPQHF

D gene: .
CDR3 length: 14
clone size: .
V gene: TRBV9
J gene: TRBJ2-1
CDR3 DNA: TGTGCCAGCAGCGTAGAGGACTTTGACAATGAGCAGTTCTTC
CDR3 protein: CASSVEDFDNEQFF

D gene: TRBD2
CDR3 length: 13
clone size: once
V gene: TRBV7-3
J gene: TRBJ2-5
CDR3 DNA: TGTGCCAGCAGCAAGACTAGCCCAGAGACCCAGTACTTC
CDR3 protein: CASSKTSPETQYF

D gene: .
CDR3 length: 13
clone size: .
V gene: TRBV5-6
J gene: TRBJ2-7
CDR3 DNA: TGTGCCAGCAGCCAATTGACGGGGGTCGGGCAGTACTTC
CDR3 protein: CASSQLTGVGQYF

D gene: .
CDR3 length: 14
clone size: .
V gene: TRBV5-6
J gene: TRBJ2-7
CDR3 DNA: TGTGCCAGCAGCTTGGGCGGGGACTTCTACGAGCAGTACTTC
CDR3 protein: CASSLGGDFYEQYF

D gene: TRBD1
CDR3 length: 17
clone size: .
V gene: TRBV29-1
J gene: TRBJ2-7
CDR3 DNA: TGCAGCGTTGAAGCTACCCCTCGGACAGGGGGCTCCTACGAGCAGTACTTC
CDR3 protein: CSVEATPRTGGSYEQYF

D gene: TRBD2
CDR3 length: 15
clone size: .
V gene: TRBV28
J gene: TRBJ2-7
CDR3 DNA: TGTGCCAGATTCCTGGGGCTAGCGGTTCTCTACGAGCAGTACTTC
CDR3 protein: CARFLGLAVLYEQYF

D gene: .
CDR3 length: 15
clone size: .
V gene: TRBV5-5
J gene: TRBJ2-1
CDR3 DNA: TGTGCCAGCGCCCGTGAAGGGATTGCCTACAATGAGCAGTTCTTC
CDR3 protein: CASAREGIAYNEQFF

D gene: .
CDR3 length: 16
clone size: .
V gene: TRBV2
J gene: TRBJ1-6
CDR3 DNA: TGTGCCAGCAGTGAAGCGCAGGGTTCCTATAATTCACCCCTCCACTTT
CDR3 protein: CASSEAQGSYNSPLHF

D gene: .
CDR3 length: 14
clone size: once
V gene: TRBV9
J gene: TRBJ2-7
CDR3 DNA: TGTGCCAGCAGCGTAGCCAGCAGCTCCTACGAGCAGTACTTC
CDR3 protein: CASSVASSSYEQYF

D gene: .
CDR3 length: 12
clone size: .
V gene: TRBV6-2/TRBV6-3
J gene: TRBJ1-1
CDR3 DNA: TGTGCCAGCAGTTATACGGGGCGTGAAGCTTTCTTT
CDR3 protein: CASSYTGREAFF

D gene: .
CDR3 length: 17
clone size: .
V gene: TRBV19
J gene: TRBJ1-1
CDR3 DNA: TGTGCCAGTAGTATAGATGCCAACAGGGTGATGAACACTGAAGCTTTCTTT
CDR3 protein: CASSIDANRVMNTEAFF

D gene: .
CDR3 length: 15
clone size: .
V gene: TRBV7-6
J gene: TRBJ2-7
CDR3 DNA: TGTGCCAGCAGCTTAGGTGAGGGACATTCCTACGAGCAGTACTTC
CDR3 protein: CASSLGEGHSYEQYF

D gene: .
CDR3 length: 15
clone size: .
V gene: TRBV7-9
J gene: TRBJ1-1
CDR3 DNA: TGTGCCAGCAGAGGGATGGGGACTATGAACACTGAAGCTTTCTTT
CDR3 protein: CASRGMGTMNTEAFF

D gene: .
CDR3 length: 13
clone size: .
V gene: TRBV7-9
J gene: TRBJ2-1
CDR3 DNA: TGTGCCAGCAGCTTTGCGGGAAACAATGAGCAGTTCTTC
CDR3 protein: CASSFAGNNEQFF

D gene: .
CDR3 length: 16
clone size: .
V gene: TRBV7-9
J gene: TRBJ1-2
CDR3 DNA: TGTGCCAGCAGCTTCGCCCGGACAGCGCTCTCTTATGGCTACACCTTC
CDR3 protein: CASSFARTALSYGYTF

D gene: .
CDR3 length: 13
clone size: .
V gene: TRBV5-4
J gene: TRBJ1-2
CDR3 DNA: TGTGCCAGCAGCTTACCTGACCCGCCGGGGTACACCTTC
CDR3 protein: CASSLPDPPGYTF

D gene: .
CDR3 length: 15
clone size: .
V gene: TRBV7-2
J gene: TRBJ2-2
CDR3 DNA: TGTGCCAGCAGCTTGTCTACAGAAAACACCGGGGAGCTGTTTTTT
CDR3 protein: CASSLSTENTGELFF

D gene: .
CDR3 length: 12
clone size: few
V gene: TRBV18
J gene: TRBJ2-7
CDR3 DNA: TGTGCCAGCTCACCACAGTCCTACGAGCAGTACTTC
CDR3 protein: CASSPQSYEQYF

D gene: .
CDR3 length: 13
clone size: .
V gene: TRBV7-9
J gene: TRBJ1-4
CDR3 DNA: TGTGCCAGCAGCTTGACAGGAAATGAAAAACTGTTTTTT
CDR3 protein: CASSLTGNEKLFF

D gene: TRBD1
CDR3 length: 20
clone size: .
V gene: TRBV4-1
J gene: TRBJ1-3
CDR3 DNA: TGCGCCAGCAGCCAACCCCGACCCGGGACAGGGGGTGCGTCTGGAAACACCATATATTTT
CDR3 protein: CASSQPRPGTGGASGNTIYF

D gene: .
CDR3 length: 13
clone size: few
V gene: TRBV28
J gene: TRBJ2-5
CDR3 DNA: TGTGCCAGCAGTGCGCCGGCCCAAGAGACCCAGTACTTC
CDR3 protein: CASSAPAQETQYF

D gene: .
CDR3 length: 15
clone size: few
V gene: TRBV25-1
J gene: TRBJ2-5
CDR3 DNA: TGTGCCAGCAGTGAACAGGGAGAAGTACAAGAGACCCAGTACTTC
CDR3 protein: CASSEQGEVQETQYF

D gene: TRBD1
CDR3 length: 16
clone size: few
V gene: TRBV14
J gene: TRBJ1-2
CDR3 DNA: TGTGCCAGCAGCAACCCCGGGACAGGCCTTTCGGGTGGCTACACCTTC
CDR3 protein: CASSNPGTGLSGGYTF

D gene: .
CDR3 length: 13
clone size: .
V gene: TRBV11-3
J gene: TRBJ1-1
CDR3 DNA: TGTGCCAGCAGCCCTCGGGGGGACACTGAAGCTTTCTTT
CDR3 protein: CASSPRGDTEAFF

D gene: .
CDR3 length: 15
clone size: .
V gene: TRBV5-1
J gene: TRBJ2-3
CDR3 DNA: TGCGCCAGCAGCTTATCAGTTTCTAGCACAGATACGCAGTATTTT
CDR3 protein: CASSLSVSSTDTQYF

D gene: .
CDR3 length: 14
clone size: .
V gene: TRBV5-4
J gene: TRBJ1-4
CDR3 DNA: TGTGCCAGCAGCCGCCAGGGGACAAATGAAAAACTGTTTTTT
CDR3 protein: CASSRQGTNEKLFF

D gene: TRBD1
CDR3 length: 14
clone size: .
V gene: TRBV18
J gene: TRBJ1-5
CDR3 DNA: TGTGCCAGTTCTGAACAGGGGGGGAGTCAGCCCCAGCATTTT
CDR3 protein: CASSEQGGSQPQHF

D gene: .
CDR3 length: 14
clone size: .
V gene: TRBV7-9
J gene: TRBJ1-6
CDR3 DNA: TGTGCCAGCAGCAGGCGGAATCATAATTCACCCCTCCACTTT
CDR3 protein: CASSRRNHNSPLHF

D gene: .
CDR3 length: 15
clone size: .
V gene: TRBV15
J gene: TRBJ1-4
CDR3 DNA: TGTGCCACCAGCAGACGGGACCCCGGGGATGAAAAACTGTTTTTT
CDR3 protein: CATSRRDPGDEKLFF

D gene: .
CDR3 length: 13
clone size: once
V gene: TRBV7-2
J gene: TRBJ1-5
CDR3 DNA: TGTGCCAGCAGCTTGTTGGCGAATCAGCCCCAGCATTTT
CDR3 protein: CASSLLANQPQHF

D gene: .
CDR3 length: 15
clone size: .
V gene: TRBV5-5
J gene: TRBJ1-1
CDR3 DNA: TGTGCCAGCAGCGGGGCGGGGTCCTTGTTCACTGAAGCTTTCTTT
CDR3 protein: CASSGAGSLFTEAFF

D gene: .
CDR3 length: 16
clone size: .
V gene: TRBV7-8
J gene: TRBJ1-3
CDR3 DNA: TGTGCCAGCAGCTTGAACGGTGTGAACTCTGGAAACACCATATATTTT
CDR3 protein: CASSLNGVNSGNTIYF

D gene: .
CDR3 length: 12
clone size: .
V gene: TRBV5-1
J gene: TRBJ1-4
CDR3 DNA: TGCGCCAGCAGTGGAACTAATGAAAAACTGTTTTTT
CDR3 protein: CASSGTNEKLFF

D gene: TRBD1
CDR3 length: 15
clone size: .
V gene: TRBV27
J gene: TRBJ1-4
CDR3 DNA: TGTGCCAGCAGTCCGGGGACAGTGAGAAATGAAAAACTGTTTTTT
CDR3 protein: CASSPGTVRNEKLFF

D gene: .
CDR3 length: 14
clone size: few
V gene: TRBV19
J gene: TRBJ2-2
CDR3 DNA: TGTGCCAGTAGTATCGGGGGGAACACCGGGGAGCTGTTTTTT
CDR3 protein: CASSIGGNTGELFF

D gene: .
CDR3 length: 13
clone size: .
V gene: TRBV24-1
J gene: TRBJ1-2
CDR3 DNA: TGTGCCACCAGTGAGAATACAGGGAATGGCTACACCTTC
CDR3 protein: CATSENTGNGYTF

D gene: .
CDR3 length: 11
clone size: .
V gene: TRBV5-1
J gene: TRBJ1-4
CDR3 DNA: TGCGCCAGCAGCTTGGGCAGTCAACTGTTTTTT
CDR3 protein: CASSLGSQLFF

D gene: TRBD1
CDR3 length: 15
clone size: .
V gene: TRBV9
J gene: TRBJ2-7
CDR3 DNA: TGTGCCAGCAGTTTACAGACAGGGAATTCCTACGAGCAGTACTTC
CDR3 protein: CASSLQTGNSYEQYF

D gene: .
CDR3 length: 14
clone size: .
V gene: TRBV7-3
J gene: TRBJ2-3
CDR3 DNA: TGTGCCAGCAGCTTAGGAAGGATCACAGATACGCAGTATTTT
CDR3 protein: CASSLGRITDTQYF

D gene: TRBD2
CDR3 length: 17
clone size: .
V gene: TRBV9
J gene: TRBJ2-1
CDR3 DNA: TGTGCCAGCAGCGTAGGGGTAGCGGGAGGGGGGTACAATGAGCAGTTCTTC
CDR3 protein: CASSVGVAGGGYNEQFF

D gene: .
CDR3 length: 15
clone size: .
V gene: TRBV30
J gene: TRBJ1-3
CDR3 DNA: TGTGCCTGGAGTGTACGGCGGACGGCTGGAAACACCATATATTTT
CDR3 protein: CAWSVRRTAGNTIYF

D gene: .
CDR3 length: 14
clone size: .
V gene: TRBV7-9
J gene: TRBJ2-1
CDR3 DNA: TGTGCCAGCAGCTTAGTCGCAGTCGGGGGTGAGCAGTTCTTC
CDR3 protein: CASSLVAVGGEQFF

D gene: TRBD2
CDR3 length: 14
clone size: .
V gene: TRBV11-2
J gene: TRBJ2-1
CDR3 DNA: TGTGCCAGCAGCTTGGGACTAGCCTCTAATGAGCAGTTCTTC
CDR3 protein: CASSLGLASNEQFF

D gene: .
CDR3 length: 12
clone size: once
V gene: TRBV12-3/TRBV12-4
J gene: TRBJ1-4
CDR3 DNA: TGTGCAGTTGGAGCAACTAATGAAAAACTGTTTTTT
CDR3 protein: CAVGATNEKLFF

D gene: .
CDR3 length: 14
clone size: .
V gene: TRBV7-9
J gene: TRBJ2-1
CDR3 DNA: TGTGCCAGCAGCTTTGGGTTAGCGACCGGTGAGCAGTTCTTC
CDR3 protein: CASSFGLATGEQFF